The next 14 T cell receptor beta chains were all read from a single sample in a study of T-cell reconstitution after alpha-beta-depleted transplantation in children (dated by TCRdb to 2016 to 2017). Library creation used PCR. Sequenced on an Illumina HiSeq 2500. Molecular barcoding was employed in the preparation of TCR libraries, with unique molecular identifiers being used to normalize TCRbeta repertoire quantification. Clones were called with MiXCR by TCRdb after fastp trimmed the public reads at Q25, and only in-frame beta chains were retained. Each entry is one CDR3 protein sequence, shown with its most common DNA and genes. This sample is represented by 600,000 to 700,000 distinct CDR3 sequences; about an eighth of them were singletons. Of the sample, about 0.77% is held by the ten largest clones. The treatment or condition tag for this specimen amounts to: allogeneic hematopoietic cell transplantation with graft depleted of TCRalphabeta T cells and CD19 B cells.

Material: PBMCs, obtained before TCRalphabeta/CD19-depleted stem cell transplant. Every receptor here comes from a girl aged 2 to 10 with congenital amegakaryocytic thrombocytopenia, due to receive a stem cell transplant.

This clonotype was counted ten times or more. The CDR3 protein is CASSPRAGGDQHF. The CDR3 coding sequence is TGTGCCAGCAGCCCTCGGGCCGGCGGGGACCAGCATTTT. The chain employs TRBV9 and TRBJ1-5, with D unresolved. CDR3 length: 13 amino acids. V lost 4 bases and J lost 12, with 17 bases in between. Per the germline V gene, CDR1 is SGDLS and CDR2 is YYNGEE.

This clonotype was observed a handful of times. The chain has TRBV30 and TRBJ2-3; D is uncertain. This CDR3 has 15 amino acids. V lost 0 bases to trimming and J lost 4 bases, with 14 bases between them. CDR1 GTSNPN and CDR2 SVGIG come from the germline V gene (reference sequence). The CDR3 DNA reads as TGTGCCTGGAGTGTCTGGGGTCACCAGGCAGATACGCAGTATTTT. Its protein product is CAWSVWGHQADTQYF. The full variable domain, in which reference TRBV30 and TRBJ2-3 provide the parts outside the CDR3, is SQTIHQWPATLVQPVGSPLSLECTVEGTSNPNLYWYRQAAGRGLQLLFYSVGIGQISSEVPQNLSASRPQDRQFILSSKKLLLSDSGFYLCAWSVWGHQADTQYFGPGTRLTVL.

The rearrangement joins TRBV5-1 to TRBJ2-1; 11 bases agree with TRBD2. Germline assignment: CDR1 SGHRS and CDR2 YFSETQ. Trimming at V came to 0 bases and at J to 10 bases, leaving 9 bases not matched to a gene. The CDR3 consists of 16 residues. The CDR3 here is CASSLALAGGPEEQFF. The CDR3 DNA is TGCGCCAGCAGCTTGGCCTTAGCGGGAGGGCCAGAGGAGCAGTTCTTC.

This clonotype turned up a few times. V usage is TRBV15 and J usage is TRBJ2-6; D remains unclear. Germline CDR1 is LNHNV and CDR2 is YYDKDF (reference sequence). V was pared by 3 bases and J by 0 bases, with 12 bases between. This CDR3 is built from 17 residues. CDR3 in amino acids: CATSSPRVRSGANVLTF. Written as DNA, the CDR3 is TGTGCCACCAGCAGTCCCCGGGTTCGCTCTGGGGCCAACGTCCTGACTTTC.

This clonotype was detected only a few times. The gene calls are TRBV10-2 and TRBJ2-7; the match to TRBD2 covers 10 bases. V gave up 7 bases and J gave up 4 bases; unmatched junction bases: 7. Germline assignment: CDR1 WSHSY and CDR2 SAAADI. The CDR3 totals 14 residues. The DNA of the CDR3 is TGCGCCAGCAATACTATAGCGGGAGGATACGAGCAGTACTTC. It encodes CASNTIAGGYEQYF.

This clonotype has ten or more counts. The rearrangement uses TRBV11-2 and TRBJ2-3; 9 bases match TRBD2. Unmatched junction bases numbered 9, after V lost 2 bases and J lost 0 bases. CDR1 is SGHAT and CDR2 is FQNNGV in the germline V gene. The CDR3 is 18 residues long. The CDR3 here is CASSLIVWREGSTDTQYF. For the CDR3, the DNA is TGTGCCAGCAGCTTAATCGTGTGGCGGGAGGGAAGCACAGATACGCAGTATTTT.

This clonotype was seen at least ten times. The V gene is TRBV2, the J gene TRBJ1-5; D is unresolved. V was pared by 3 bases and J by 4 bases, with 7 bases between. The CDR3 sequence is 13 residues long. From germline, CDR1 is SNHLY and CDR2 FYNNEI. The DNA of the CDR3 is TGTGCCAGCAGTGACCCCGGGAATCAGCCCCAGCATTTT. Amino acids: CASSDPGNQPQHF.

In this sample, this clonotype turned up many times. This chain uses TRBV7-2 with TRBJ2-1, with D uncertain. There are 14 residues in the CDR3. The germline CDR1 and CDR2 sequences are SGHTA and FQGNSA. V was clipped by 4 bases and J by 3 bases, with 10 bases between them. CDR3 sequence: CASSSTVGYNEQFF. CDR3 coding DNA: TGTGCCAGCAGCTCCACTGTGGGCTACAATGAGCAGTTCTTC.

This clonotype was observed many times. CDR3 in DNA: TGCAGTGCTAGAGACAACGGGGACAGCCCCTACGAGCAGTACTTC. This gives the protein CSARDNGDSPYEQYF. This sequence joins TRBV20-1 and TRBJ2-7, with TRBD1 matching 7 bases. This CDR3 is 15 amino acids long. Germline CDR1 and CDR2: DFQATT and SNEGSKA (reference sequence). The J segment lost 2 bases and the V segment lost 0 bases, leaving 7 bases of the junction unmatched.

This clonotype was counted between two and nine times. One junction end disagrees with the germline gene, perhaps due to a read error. CDR3 DNA sequence: TGTGCCAGCAGCCTACACTGGGAGGTTCACTTC. Translation gives CASSLHWEVHF. The chain employs TRBV12-3 or TRBV12-4 and TRBJ2-5, with D possibly TRBD2 on 6 matching bases. The CDR3 length is 11 residues.

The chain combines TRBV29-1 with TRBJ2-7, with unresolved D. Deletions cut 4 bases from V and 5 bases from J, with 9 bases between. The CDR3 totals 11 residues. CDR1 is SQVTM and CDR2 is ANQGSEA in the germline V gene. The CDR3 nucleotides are TGCAGCGTTGTTAGGCTGGACGAGCAGTACTTC. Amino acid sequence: CSVVRLDEQYF.

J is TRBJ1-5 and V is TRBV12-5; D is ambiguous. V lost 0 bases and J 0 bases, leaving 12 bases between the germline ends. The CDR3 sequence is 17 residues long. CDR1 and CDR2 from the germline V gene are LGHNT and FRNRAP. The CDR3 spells CASGLVLKQFSNQPQHF. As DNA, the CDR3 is TGTGCTAGTGGTTTGGTACTTAAACAATTTAGCAATCAGCCCCAGCATTTT.

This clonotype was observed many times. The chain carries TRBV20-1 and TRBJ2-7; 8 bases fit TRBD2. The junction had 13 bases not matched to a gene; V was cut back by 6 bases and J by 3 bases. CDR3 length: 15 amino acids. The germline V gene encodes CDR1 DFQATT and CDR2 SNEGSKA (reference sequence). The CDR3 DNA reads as TGCAGTGCATCCCCCCCCGTAGCGGGAAACTACGAGCAGTACTTC. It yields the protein CSASPPVAGNYEQYF.

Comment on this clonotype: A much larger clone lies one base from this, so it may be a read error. Here the CDR3 reads CRVAGNSNEQFF. The CDR3 DNA is TGCCGTGTAGCGGGAAATAGCAATGAGCAGTTCTTC. This rearrangement joins TRBV20-1 to TRBJ2-1; 8 bases line up with TRBD2. Germline V gene sequence: CDR1 DFQATT, CDR2 SNEGSKA (reference sequence). The CDR3 has 12 amino acids.